The subject of this entry is one TCR beta chain. Via the markers CD45RO/CCR7/CD25/CD127/CD95/CD27, stem cell-like memory, regulatory, central memory and naive CD4+ cells were sorted. cDNA synthesis used the whole RNA isolate, giving expressed TCRB sequences. Sequencing was performed with immunoSEQ multiplex PCR; in TCRdb, only in-frame clones are kept and a portion is missing. In the table there are about 150,000 clones, 11% of which are singletons. The sample belongs to a study of beta chain features in type 1 diabetes. Germline lookup yields CDR1 SGHRS and CDR2 YFSETQ. The length of the CDR3 is 14 residues. The V end was cut by 0 bases, the J end by 4 bases, with 9 bases between.

The sequenced sample consisted of central memory CD4+ T cells from blood. The TCR sequence derives from a man between 18 and 35 years old in good health. The genes are TRBV5-1 and TRBJ2-3; the D gene is possibly TRBD1 (5 bases). In DNA form, the CDR3 reads TGCGCCAGCAGCTTGGGGCAGGGATCAGATACGCAGTATTTT. Residues: CASSLGQGSDTQYF.